This record concerns one T cell receptor beta chain sequence. V lost 4 bases and J 5 bases, leaving 18 bases between the germline ends. This CDR3 comprises 15 residues. Germline V CDR1 and CDR2: SGHNT, YYREEE (reference sequence). The data were obtained in a study of blood T cell repertoires in COVID-19. Whole-study context: Whether acute or convalescent, the COVID-19 samples came from the United States, Italy and Spain.

Per the original methods: Amplification of reference gene primers was used by the study to estimate nucleated cell counts. Generated by immunoSEQ multiplex PCR, the TCRdb table keeps only in-frame clones and is missing some. Clonal size and the V and J genes are those of that table, whereas D and trimming came from the DNA. The sample lists 190,000 or so clones; 85% to 90% were seen once. The chain is built from TRBV5-4 and TRBJ1-2, with a weak D call TRBD1 (6 bases). The TCR comes from a woman aged 18-29 years who had recovered from COVID-19. Input material: peripheral blood. CDR3 sequence reads: CASSAPRTDIYGYTF. The CDR3 DNA reads TGTGCCAGCAGCGCGCCTAGGACAGACATTTATGGCTACACCTTC.